This record looks at one TCR beta chain sequence and its context. This receptor's antigen is unknown. No base quality information exists; no much larger clone differs at one position. The junction carries 11 bases between V and J, which are trimmed by 1 base and 0 bases respectively. The germline V gene (reference sequence) supplies CDR1 LGHDT and CDR2 YNNKEL. Including cysteine and phenylalanine, the CDR3 has 16 amino acids. The sequence is cut down to CDR3 DNA, 48 bases in frame from base 1. TCRbeta CDR3 regions were amplified from genomic DNA using the immunoSEQ Assay, a bias-controlled multiplex PCR. For the original study's pipeline: The number of nucleated cells in each sample was estimated by amplification of reference gene primers within the assay. To quantify the absolute abundance of each unique TCRbeta CDR3 rearrangement, sequence reads were collapsed and filtered. For each sample, productive Simpson clonality was calculated by taking the square root of Simpson's diversity index across productive rearrangements. TCRdb mirrors the immuneACCESS table, restricted to in-frame sequences. Some clones are absent from its copies; in checked studies, under half trace to an unresolved V gene, and the reason for the others is unknown. V and J calls plus clone size are reproduced from that table; the DNA served to infer D and trimming. Here the sample has 270,000 or so clones; about 76% occur a single time. The ten most abundant clones make up about 2.9% of the sample.

This sample is part of a study of blood T cell repertoires in COVID-19 (TCRdb year 2020). Regarding the research as a whole: The collaborator samples originated in the United States, Italy and Spain and spanned the acute and convalescent phases of COVID-19. The prospective study material was composed of cDNA or gDNA derived from T cells, B-cell-depleted T cells, or PBMCs. The dataset comprised deeply sampled blood TCRbeta repertoires from subjects exposed to, actively infected with, or recovered from COVID-19. The repertoires were released in a freely available public database intended as a resource for research on the immune response to SARS-CoV-2. Samples came from the ongoing ImmuneRACE study (first 160 participants) plus 1,254 subjects from 6 global collaborators. Nearly every sample came with metadata listing a de-identified subject ID, COVID-19 status, age in years and sex. HLA class I and class II types, where available, came from metadata supplied by the sample provider rather than from assay-based typing. The research as a whole found: Clinical and demographic metadata were provided uncurated, with the amount varying by source and participant.

The collaborating institutions used their own protocols to collect whole blood in K2EDTA tubes. For TCRbeta analysis, collaborators shipped samples as frozen whole blood, isolated PBMCs, or DNA extracted from either of those sample types. What was sequenced was peripheral blood. Rearrangement joined TRBV3-1 (or the pseudogene TRBV3-2) to TRBJ2-3; the D gene is perhaps TRBD2, from 6 matching bases. This TCR derives from an older woman with active or convalescent COVID-19. The base sequence is TGTGCCAGCAGCCAAGTACGCGGGGTTAGCACAGATACGCAGTATTTT. This sequence encodes CASSQVRGVSTDTQYF.